The present TCR beta chain was sequenced within a study of OX40 agonist ivuxolimab in advanced cancers. The V end was cut by 4 bases, the J end by 5 bases, with 14 bases between. The CDR3 runs to 14 residues. Germline V gene data show CDR1 as SGHDN and CDR2 as FVKESK. TCRdb's copy holds only in-frame clones and misses some; the assay was immunoSEQ multiplex PCR. This sample has roughly 50,000 clones, with more than 75% found just once. Comment on this clone: The antigen is not known.

Whole-study results and caveats: At 0.1 to 3.0 mg/kg, clonal expansion of CD4+ and CD8+ blood T cells had occurred by week 6.

The chain carries TRBV14 and TRBJ1-2; D is uncertain. The material sequenced was CD4+ or CD8+ T cells sorted from blood, taken in a trial of the OX40 agonist ivuxolimab. The sequence derives from an adult with an advanced solid tumor such as melanoma, head and neck, liver or kidney cancer. DNA for the CDR3: TGTGCCAGCAGCCCGATCAATACGGGGTATGGCTACACCTTC. It yields the protein CASSPINTGYGYTF.